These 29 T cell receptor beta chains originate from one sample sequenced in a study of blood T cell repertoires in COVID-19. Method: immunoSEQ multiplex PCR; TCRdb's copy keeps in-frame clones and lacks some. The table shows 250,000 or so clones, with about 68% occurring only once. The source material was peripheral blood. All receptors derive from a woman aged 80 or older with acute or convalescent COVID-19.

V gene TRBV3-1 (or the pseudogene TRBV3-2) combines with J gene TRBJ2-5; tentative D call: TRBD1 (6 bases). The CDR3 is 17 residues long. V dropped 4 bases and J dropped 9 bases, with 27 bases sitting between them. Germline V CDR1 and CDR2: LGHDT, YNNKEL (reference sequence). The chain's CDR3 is CASSRQLGSGDVLPQYF. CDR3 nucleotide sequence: TGTGCCAGCAGCCGACAGTTAGGGTCAGGGGATGTGTTGCCCCAGTACTTC.

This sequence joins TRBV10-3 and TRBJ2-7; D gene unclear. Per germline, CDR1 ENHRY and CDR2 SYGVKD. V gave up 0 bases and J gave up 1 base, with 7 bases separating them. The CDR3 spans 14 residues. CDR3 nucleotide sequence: TGTGCCATCAGTGAGTCGGAGAGATCCTACGAGCAGTACTTC. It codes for CAISESERSYEQYF.

The CDR3 sequence is CASSLGPGVRGEQYF. The DNA for the CDR3 is TGTGCCAGCAGCTTAGGCCCGGGGGTACGGGGCGAGCAGTACTTC. The chain employs TRBV11-3 and TRBJ2-7, with D tentatively TRBD2 (6 bases). Per germline, CDR1 SGHNT and CDR2 YENEEA. With 1 base removed from V and 6 bases from J, the gap between germline ends came to 16 bases. This CDR3 has 15 amino acids.

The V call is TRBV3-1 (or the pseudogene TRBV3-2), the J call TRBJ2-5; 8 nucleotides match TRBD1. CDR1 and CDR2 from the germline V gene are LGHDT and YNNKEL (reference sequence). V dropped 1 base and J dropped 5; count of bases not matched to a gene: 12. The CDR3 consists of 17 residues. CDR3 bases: TGTGCCAGCAGCCAAGGGGGCGTGCGACAGGGGCGCGAGACCCAGTACTTC. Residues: CASSQGGVRQGRETQYF.

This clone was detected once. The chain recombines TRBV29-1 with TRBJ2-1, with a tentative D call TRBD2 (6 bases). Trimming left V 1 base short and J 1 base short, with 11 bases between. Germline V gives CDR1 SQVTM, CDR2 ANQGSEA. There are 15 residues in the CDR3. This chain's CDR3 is CSVEGGALSYNEQFF. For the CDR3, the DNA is TGCAGCGTTGAAGGCGGGGCACTTTCCTACAATGAGCAGTTCTTC.

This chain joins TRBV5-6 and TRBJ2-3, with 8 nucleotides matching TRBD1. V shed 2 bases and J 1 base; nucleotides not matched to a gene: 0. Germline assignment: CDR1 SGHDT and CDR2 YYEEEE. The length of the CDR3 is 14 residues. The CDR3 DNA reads TGTGCCAGCAGCTTACAGGGGGGCACAGATACGCAGTATTTT. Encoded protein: CASSLQGGTDTQYF.

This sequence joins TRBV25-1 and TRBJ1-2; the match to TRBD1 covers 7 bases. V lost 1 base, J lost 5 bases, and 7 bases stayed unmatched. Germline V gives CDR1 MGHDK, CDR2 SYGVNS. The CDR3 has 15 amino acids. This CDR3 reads CASSELGGTRYGYTF. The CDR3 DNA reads TGTGCCAGCAGTGAATTAGGGGGCACCCGATATGGCTACACCTTC.

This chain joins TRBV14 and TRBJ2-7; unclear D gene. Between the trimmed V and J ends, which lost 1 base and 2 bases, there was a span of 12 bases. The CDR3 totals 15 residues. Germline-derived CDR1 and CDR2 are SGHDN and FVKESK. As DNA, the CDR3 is TGTGCCAGCAGCCAAGTCCACAGCAGAGCCTACGAGCAGTACTTC. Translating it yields CASSQVHSRAYEQYF.

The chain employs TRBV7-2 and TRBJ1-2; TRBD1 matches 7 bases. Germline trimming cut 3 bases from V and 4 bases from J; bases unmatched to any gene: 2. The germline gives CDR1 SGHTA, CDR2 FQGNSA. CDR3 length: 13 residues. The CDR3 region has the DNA TGTGCCAGCAGCTTGGGGACAGTCTATGGCTACACCTTC. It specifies CASSLGTVYGYTF.

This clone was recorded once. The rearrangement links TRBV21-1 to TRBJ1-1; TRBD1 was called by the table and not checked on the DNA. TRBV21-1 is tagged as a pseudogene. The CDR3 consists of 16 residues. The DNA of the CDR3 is TGTGCCAGCAGCTCCCGGGACAGGACCATGAACACTGAAGCTTTCTTT. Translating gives CASSSRDRTMNTEAFF.

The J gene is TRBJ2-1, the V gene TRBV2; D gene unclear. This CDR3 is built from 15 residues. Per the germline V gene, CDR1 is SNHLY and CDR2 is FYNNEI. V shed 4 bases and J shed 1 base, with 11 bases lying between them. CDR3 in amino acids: CASSVELPSYNEQFF. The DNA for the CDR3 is TGTGCCAGCAGTGTTGAACTCCCATCCTACAATGAGCAGTTCTTC.

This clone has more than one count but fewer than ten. The CDR3 DNA reads TGTGCCACCAGTGTGGGGGGGGTTGAAGATACGCAGTATTTT. Residues: CATSVGGVEDTQYF. The gene calls are TRBV24-1 and TRBJ2-3; 7 nucleotides match TRBD2. CDR1 and CDR2 (germline): KGHDR, SFDVKD. This CDR3 is built from 14 residues. V gave up 5 bases and J gave up 5 bases; unmatched junction bases: 6.

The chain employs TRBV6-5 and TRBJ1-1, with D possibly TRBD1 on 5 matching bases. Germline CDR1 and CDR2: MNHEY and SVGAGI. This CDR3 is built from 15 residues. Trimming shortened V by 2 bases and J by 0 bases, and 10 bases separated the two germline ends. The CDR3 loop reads CASSYRWGMNTEAFF. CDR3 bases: TGTGCCAGCAGTTACCGTTGGGGCATGAACACTGAAGCTTTCTTT.

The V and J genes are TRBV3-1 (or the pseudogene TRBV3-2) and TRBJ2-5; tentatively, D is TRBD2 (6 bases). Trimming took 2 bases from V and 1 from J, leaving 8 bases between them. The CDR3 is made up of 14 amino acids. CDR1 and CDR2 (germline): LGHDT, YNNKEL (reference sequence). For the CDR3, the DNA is TGTGCCAGCAGCCAACTGGGGGGCCAAGAGACCCAGTACTTC. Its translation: CASSQLGGQETQYF.

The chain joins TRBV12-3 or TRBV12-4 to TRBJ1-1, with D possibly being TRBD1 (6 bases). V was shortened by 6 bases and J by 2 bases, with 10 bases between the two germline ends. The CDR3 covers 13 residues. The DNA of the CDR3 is TGTGCCAGCAGGGTCAGGGGAAACACTGAAGCTTTCTTT. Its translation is CASRVRGNTEAFF.

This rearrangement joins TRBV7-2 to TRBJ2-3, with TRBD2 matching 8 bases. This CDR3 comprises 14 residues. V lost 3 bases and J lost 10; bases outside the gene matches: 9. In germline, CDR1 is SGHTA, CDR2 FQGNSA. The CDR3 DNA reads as TGTGCCAGCAGCTTGGGGGGCCGCGGGGGGCCGCAGTATTTT. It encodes CASSLGGRGGPQYF.

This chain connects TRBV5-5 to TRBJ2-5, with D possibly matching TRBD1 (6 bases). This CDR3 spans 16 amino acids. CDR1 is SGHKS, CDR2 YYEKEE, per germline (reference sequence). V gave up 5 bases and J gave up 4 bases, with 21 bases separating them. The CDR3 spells CASRSRGSGLPETQYF. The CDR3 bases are TGTGCCAGCAGGTCCAGGGGTTCGGGTTTACCAGAGACCCAGTACTTC.

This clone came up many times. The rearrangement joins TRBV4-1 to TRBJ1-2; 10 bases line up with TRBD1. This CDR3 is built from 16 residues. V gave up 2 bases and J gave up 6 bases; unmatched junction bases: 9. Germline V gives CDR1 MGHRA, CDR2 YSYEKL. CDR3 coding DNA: TGCGCCAGCAGCCAAAACTCACCCGACAGGGGGCATGGCTACACCTTC. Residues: CASSQNSPDRGHGYTF.

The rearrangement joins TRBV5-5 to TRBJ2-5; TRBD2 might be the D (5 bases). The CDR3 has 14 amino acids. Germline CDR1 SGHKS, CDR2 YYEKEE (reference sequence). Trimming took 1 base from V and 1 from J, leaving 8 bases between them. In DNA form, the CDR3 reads TGTGCCAGCAGCTTGACAACTAGCCAAGAGACCCAGTACTTC. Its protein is CASSLTTSQETQYF.

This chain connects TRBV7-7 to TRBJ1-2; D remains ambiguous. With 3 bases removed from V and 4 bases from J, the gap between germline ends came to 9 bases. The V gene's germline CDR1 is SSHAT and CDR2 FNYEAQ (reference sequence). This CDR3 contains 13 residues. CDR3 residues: CASSLSGSYGYTF. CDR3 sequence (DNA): TGTGCCAGCAGCTTGTCGGGGAGCTATGGCTACACCTTC.

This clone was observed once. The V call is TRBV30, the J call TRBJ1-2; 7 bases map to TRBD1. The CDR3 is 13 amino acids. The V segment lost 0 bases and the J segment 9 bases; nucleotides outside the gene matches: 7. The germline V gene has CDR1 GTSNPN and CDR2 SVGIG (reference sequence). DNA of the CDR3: TGTGCCTGGAGTGTCGACAGGGCGAGTCGCTACACCTTC. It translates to CAWSVDRASRYTF.

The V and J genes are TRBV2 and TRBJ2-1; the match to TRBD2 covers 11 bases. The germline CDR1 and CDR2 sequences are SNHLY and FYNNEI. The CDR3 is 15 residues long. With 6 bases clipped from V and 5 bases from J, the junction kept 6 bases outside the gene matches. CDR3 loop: CASRAGTSGHNEQFF. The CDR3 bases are TGTGCCAGCAGAGCCGGGACTAGCGGCCACAATGAGCAGTTCTTC.

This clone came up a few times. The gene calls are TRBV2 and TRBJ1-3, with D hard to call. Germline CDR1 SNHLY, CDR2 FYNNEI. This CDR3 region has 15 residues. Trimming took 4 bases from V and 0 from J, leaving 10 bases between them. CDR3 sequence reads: CASSGERASGNTIYF. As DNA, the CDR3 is TGTGCCAGCAGTGGAGAGAGGGCCTCTGGAAACACCATATATTTT.

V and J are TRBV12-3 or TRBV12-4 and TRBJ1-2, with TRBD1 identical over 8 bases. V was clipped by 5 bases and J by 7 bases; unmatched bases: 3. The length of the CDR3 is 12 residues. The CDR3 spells CASSRTGSGYTF. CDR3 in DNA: TGTGCCAGCAGTCGGACAGGGTCTGGCTACACCTTC.

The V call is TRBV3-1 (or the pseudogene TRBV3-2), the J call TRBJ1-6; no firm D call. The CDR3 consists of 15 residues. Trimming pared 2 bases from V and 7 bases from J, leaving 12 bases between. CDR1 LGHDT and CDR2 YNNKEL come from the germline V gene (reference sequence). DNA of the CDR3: TGTGCCAGCAGCCAACTGGGGAGTCTCAATTCACCCCTCCACTTT. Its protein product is CASSQLGSLNSPLHF.

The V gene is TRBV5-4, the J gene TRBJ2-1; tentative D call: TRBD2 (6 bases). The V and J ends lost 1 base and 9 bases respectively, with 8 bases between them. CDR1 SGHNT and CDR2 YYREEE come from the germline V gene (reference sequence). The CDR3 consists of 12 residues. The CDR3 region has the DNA TGTGCCAGCAGCTTGAGGGACTCTGAGCAGTTCTTC. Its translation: CASSLRDSEQFF.

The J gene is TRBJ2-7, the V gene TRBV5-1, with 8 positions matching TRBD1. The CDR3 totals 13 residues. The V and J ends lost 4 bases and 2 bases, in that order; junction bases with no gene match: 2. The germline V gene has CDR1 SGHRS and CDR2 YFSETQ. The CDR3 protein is CASSVDRAYEQYF. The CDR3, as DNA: TGCGCCAGCAGCGTGGACAGGGCCTACGAGCAGTACTTC.

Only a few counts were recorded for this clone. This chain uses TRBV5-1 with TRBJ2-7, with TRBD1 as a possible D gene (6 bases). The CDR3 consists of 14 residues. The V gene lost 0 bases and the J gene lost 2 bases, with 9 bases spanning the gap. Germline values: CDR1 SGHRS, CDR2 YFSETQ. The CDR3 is CASSLGAGAYEQYF. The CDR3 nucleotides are TGCGCCAGCAGCTTGGGGGCAGGGGCCTACGAGCAGTACTTC.

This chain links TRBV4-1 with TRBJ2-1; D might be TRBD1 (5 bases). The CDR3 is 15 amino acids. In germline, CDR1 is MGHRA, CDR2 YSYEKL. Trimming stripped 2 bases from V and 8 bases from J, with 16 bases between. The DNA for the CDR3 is TGCGCCAGCAGCCAAACAGGTTCGAGGACGGATGAGCAGTTCTTC. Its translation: CASSQTGSRTDEQFF.